Below are 24 T cell receptor beta chains sequenced from a single sample in a study of T cells in Graves' hyperthyroidism and ophthalmopathy. Using RNA transcripts as the source, TCR beta CDR3 regions were amplified. The study used the HTBI primer set for a first-round RT-PCR of the TCR CDR3. TCRdb recomputed calls from the multiplex PCR reads with MiXCR, one row per CDR3 protein. The top ten hold 5% to 6.5% of the sample, which has around 420,000 distinct CDR3 sequences, about an eighth seen once. Sequenced: blood. Every receptor here comes from a woman under 30 with Graves' hyperthyroidism.

This clonotype came up many times. This rearrangement joins TRBV20-1 to TRBJ1-2; 7 nucleotides agree with TRBD1. The CDR3 loop spans 19 amino acids. The germline V gene has CDR1 DFQATT and CDR2 SNEGSKA (reference sequence). The V gene end was trimmed by 2 bases and the J gene end by 7 bases; junction bases not matched to a gene: 25. As DNA, the CDR3 is TGCAGTGCTAGAAGGCGCAACCTGAGATTCACAGGGGAAATCGCTGGCTACACCTTC. It encodes CSARRRNLRFTGEIAGYTF.

This clonotype was observed at least ten times. The gene calls are TRBV5-1 and TRBJ2-2, with TRBD2 matching 7 bases. The CDR3 contains 17 residues. Germline CDR1 is SGHRS and CDR2 is YFSETQ. The V gene end was trimmed by 5 bases and the J gene end by 1 base; junction bases not matched to a gene: 11. CDR3 nucleotides: TGCGCCAGCAGAAAACGGGGAGGGGCAGAGAACACCGGGGAGCTGTTTTTT. It yields the protein CASRKRGGAENTGELFF.

There are many counts of this clonotype. The V call is TRBV7-3, the J call TRBJ1-1; TRBD1 matches at 8 bases. This CDR3 is 16 amino acids long. CDR1 and CDR2 from the germline V gene are SGHTA and FQGTGA. The V segment lost 1 base and the J segment 4 bases; nucleotides outside the gene matches: 8. The CDR3 loop reads CASSLIGTGGVTEAFF. In DNA form, the CDR3 reads TGTGCCAGCAGCTTAATCGGGACAGGAGGGGTCACTGAAGCTTTCTTT.

In regard to this clonotype: A junction end diverges from the germline sequence, so it may reflect a read error. The chain joins TRBV7-3 to TRBJ2-5, with a weak D call TRBD2 (6 bases). Germline V gene sequence: CDR1 SGHTA, CDR2 FQGTGA. The CDR3 covers 13 residues. For the CDR3, the DNA is TGTGTCAGCAGCTTATTACGGGGGGAGACCCAGTACTTC. Translation gives CVSSLLRGETQYF.

This clonotype was detected many times. The chain joins TRBV15 to TRBJ2-7; tentative D call: TRBD2 (6 bases). V was pared by 0 bases and J by 3 bases, with 18 bases between. Germline lookup yields CDR1 LNHNV and CDR2 YYDKDF (reference sequence). There are 17 residues in the CDR3. The CDR3 is CATSRDGGEQAVYEQYF. In DNA, the CDR3 is TGTGCCACCAGCAGAGATGGCGGGGAACAGGCCGTCTACGAGCAGTACTTC.

In this sample, this clonotype turned up a few times. V is TRBV20-1 and J is TRBJ2-5; TRBD2 might be the D (6 bases). Germline V CDR1 and CDR2: DFQATT, SNEGSKA (reference sequence). The CDR3 covers 14 residues. V gave up 6 bases and J gave up 4 bases, with 18 bases separating them. CDR3 residues: CSAPGRGRRETQYF. DNA of the CDR3: TGCAGTGCCCCGGGCCGGGGGAGGCGAGAGACCCAGTACTTC.

This clonotype came up many times. This CDR3 is CASRMDRGQTGELFF. As DNA, the CDR3 is TGTGCCAGCAGGATGGACAGGGGGCAAACCGGGGAGCTGTTTTTT. This chain links TRBV6-1 with TRBJ2-2; 11 bases are a match to TRBD1. The V gene end was trimmed by 6 bases and the J gene end by 5 bases; junction bases not matched to a gene: 5. Germline V lookup: CDR1 MNHNS, CDR2 SASEGT. The CDR3 totals 15 residues.

In this sample, this clonotype turned up many times. CDR3 protein: CASNLKPASTEAFF. DNA of the CDR3: TGTGCCAGCAATCTAAAACCGGCTTCCACTGAAGCTTTCTTT. V is TRBV28 and J is TRBJ1-1; D gene ambiguous. V lost 7 bases and J lost 4, with 16 bases in between. The length of the CDR3 is 14 residues. Looked up from germline, CDR1 is MDHEN and CDR2 is SYDVKM.

This clonotype appeared a few times. This chain joins TRBV4-2 and TRBJ2-6; 8 nucleotides line up with TRBD2. Per germline, CDR1 LGHNA and CDR2 YNFKEQ. CDR3 size: 18 residues. Unmatched junction bases numbered 4, after V lost 0 bases and J lost 0 bases. CDR3 nucleotide sequence: TGTGCCAGCAGCCAAGATACAAGCGGGGGCTCTGGGGCCAACGTCCTGACTTTC. Amino acid sequence: CASSQDTSGGSGANVLTF.

This clonotype has a count of ten or more. This chain joins TRBV12-3 or TRBV12-4 and TRBJ2-7; 14 nucleotides line up with TRBD2. V was pared by 5 bases and J by 6 bases, with 12 bases of the junction left unmatched. There are 17 residues in the CDR3. The CDR3 sequence: CASSGLAGGGGRAEQYF. For the CDR3, the DNA is TGTGCCAGCAGTGGACTAGCGGGAGGAGGGGGGCGAGCCGAGCAGTACTTC.

This clonotype was seen a handful of times. The chain carries TRBV19 and TRBJ2-7; 8 nucleotides line up with TRBD1. Germline V lookup: CDR1 LNHDA, CDR2 SQIVND (reference sequence). With V trimmed by 5 bases and J by 0 bases, 0 bases remained unmatched. This CDR3 has 13 amino acids. CDR3 bases: TGTGCCAGTAGTGGACAGGGCTCCTACGAGCAGTACTTC. Amino acids: CASSGQGSYEQYF.

About this clonotype: This may be a read error: a much more frequent sequence differs by one nucleotide. In nucleotides, the CDR3 is TGTGCCAGCAGTTCCCCCAGGGACTTAGAGACCCAGTACTTC. Residues: CASSSPRDLETQYF. V and J are TRBV28 and TRBJ2-5, with a weak D call TRBD2 (6 bases). Germline values: CDR1 MDHEN, CDR2 SYDVKM. The V gene lost 4 bases and the J gene lost 4 bases, with 13 bases spanning the gap. CDR3 length: 14 amino acids. The variable domain in full, completed from reference TRBV28 and TRBJ2-5, reads DVKVTQSSRYLVKRTGEKVFLECVQDMDHENMFWYRQDPGLGLRLIYFSYDVKMKEKGDIPEGYSVSREKKERFSLILESASTNQTSMYLCASSSPRDLETQYFGPGTRLLVL.

This clonotype was picked up many times. Here the CDR3 DNA reads TGTGCCCTAGATTGGGGACAGGGGAACACTGAAGCTTTCTTT. It codes for CALDWGQGNTEAFF. This rearrangement joins TRBV30 to TRBJ1-1, with 9 positions matching TRBD1. Trimming removed 8 bases from V and 1 base from J; junction bases left unmatched: 8. The CDR3 has 14 amino acids. The germline V gene has CDR1 GTSNPN and CDR2 SVGIG (reference sequence).

This clonotype has only one observation. The chain joins TRBV18 to TRBJ2-5; 11 nucleotides align to TRBD1. Germline-derived CDR1 and CDR2 are KGHSH and LQKENI. The CDR3 is 15 amino acids. The V and J ends lost 4 bases and 3 bases, in that order; junction bases with no gene match: 4. The CDR3: CASSQTGQGEETQYF. The CDR3 DNA reads TGTGCCAGCTCACAGACGGGACAGGGGGAAGAGACCCAGTACTTC.

This clonotype has at least ten counts. V usage is TRBV6-1 and J usage is TRBJ2-1, with D maybe TRBD1 (5 bases). The CDR3 has 16 amino acids. Germline assignment: CDR1 MNHNS and CDR2 SASEGT. V dropped 7 bases and J dropped 0 bases, with 16 bases sitting between them. The CDR3 here is CASTSTGLSSYNEQFF. CDR3 coding DNA: TGTGCCAGCACTTCAACAGGTTTGAGCTCCTACAATGAGCAGTTCTTC.

This clonotype was recorded only once. A much larger clonotype is one base distant, so this may be a read error. The gene calls are TRBV4-2 and TRBJ2-1; 7 bases line up with TRBD2. Looked up from germline, CDR1 is LGHNA and CDR2 is YNFKEQ. The length of the CDR3 is 15 residues. In nucleotides, the CDR3 is TGTGCCGGCAGCCAATCGGAGGGAGCGGGGTATGAGCAGTTCTTC. Amino acid sequence: CAGSQSEGAGYEQFF.

The J gene is TRBJ2-3, the V gene TRBV2, with D perhaps matching TRBD1 (8 bases). The CDR3 covers 16 residues. V was clipped by 11 bases and J by 5 bases, with 26 bases between them. Germline values: CDR1 SNHLY, CDR2 FYNNEI. This chain's CDR3 is CAGRTGSGIAGDTQYF. The CDR3 nucleotides are TGTGCCGGCCGGACAGGGAGTGGGATAGCGGGAGATACGCAGTATTTT.

This clonotype showed up just a few times. The chain has TRBV7-9 and TRBJ1-2; 7 bases agree with TRBD1. V shed 5 bases, J shed 4 bases, and the junction held 10 bases outside the gene matches. The germline gives CDR1 SEHNR, CDR2 FQNEAQ (reference sequence). This CDR3 has 15 residues. CDR3 sequence: CASSKEGARGYGYTF. The CDR3 DNA sequence: TGTGCCAGCAGCAAAGAGGGGGCGCGAGGCTATGGCTACACCTTC.

The chain recombines TRBV4-1 with TRBJ1-1; D is possibly TRBD1 (6 bases). V dropped 1 base and J dropped 8 bases, with 14 bases sitting between them. The CDR3 loop spans 14 amino acids. Germline values: CDR1 MGHRA, CDR2 YSYEKL. The CDR3 nucleotides are TGCGCCAGCAGCCAAGGGACAGAATCTACGGAAGCTTTCTTT. Its translation is CASSQGTESTEAFF.

This clonotype was detected many times. The chain is built from TRBV10-3 and TRBJ2-5; D may be TRBD1 or TRBD2 (5 bases each). Trimming stripped 0 bases from V and 5 bases from J, with 10 bases between. Germline V CDR1 and CDR2: ENHRY, SYGVKD. This CDR3 region has 14 residues. The CDR3 region has the DNA TGTGCCATCAGTGAGTCAGGGACCATGGAGACCCAGTACTTC. Residues: CAISESGTMETQYF.

This chain uses TRBV5-1 with TRBJ1-1; maybe TRBD1 (5 bases). CDR3 length: 11 amino acids. In germline, CDR1 is SGHRS, CDR2 YFSETQ. The V and J ends lost 0 bases and 11 bases respectively, with 8 bases between them. CDR3 sequence: CASSLEGAAFF. The CDR3 nucleotides are TGCGCCAGCAGCTTGGAAGGGGCGGCTTTCTTT.

The chain uses TRBV7-9 and TRBJ2-1; D might be TRBD2 (5 bases). Trimming cost V 1 base and J 9 bases, with 7 bases left between them. There are 12 residues in the CDR3. From germline, CDR1 is SEHNR and CDR2 FQNEAQ (reference sequence). The CDR3 DNA reads TGTGCCAGCAGCTTAGGCCGGGGTGAGCAGTTCTTC. Its translation is CASSLGRGEQFF.

This clonotype was counted a few times. The chain couples TRBV20-1 to TRBJ2-2; 8 bases are a match to TRBD2. The CDR3 runs to 13 residues. After removal of 6 bases from V and 4 bases from J, the junction contained 4 bases not matched to a gene. Looked up from germline, CDR1 is DFQATT and CDR2 is SNEGSKA (reference sequence). In nucleotides, the CDR3 is TGCAGTGCCCCGGGACTAGTCACCGGGGAGCTGTTTTTT. The encoded protein is CSAPGLVTGELFF.

In its sample, this clonotype was seen many times. V gene TRBV27 combines with J gene TRBJ1-1, with 8 bases identical to TRBD1. The V and J ends lost 10 bases and 6 bases, in that order; junction bases with no gene match: 16. The CDR3 runs to 15 residues. The germline V gene has CDR1 MNHEY and CDR2 SMNVEV (reference sequence). The DNA of the CDR3 is TGTGCCAACCTGACGCAGGGGGCCAATTTTCCTGAAGCTTTCTTT. Protein: CANLTQGANFPEAFF.